Shown below are 22 T cell receptor beta chains from a single sample sequenced in a study of OX40 agonist ivuxolimab in advanced cancers. Sequencing was performed with immunoSEQ multiplex PCR; in TCRdb, only in-frame clones are kept and a portion is missing. The sample shows around 63,000 clones, 85% to 90% of them seen only once. The sample consisted of CD4+ or CD8+ T cells sorted from blood, taken in a trial of the OX40 agonist ivuxolimab. These receptors came from an adult with an advanced solid tumor such as melanoma, head and neck, liver or kidney cancer.

This chain connects TRBV4-1 to TRBJ2-2; D is possibly TRBD2 (6 bases). CDR3 length: 14 residues. The germline V gene encodes CDR1 MGHRA and CDR2 YSYEKL. Trimming pared 4 bases from V and 7 bases from J, leaving 13 bases between. As DNA, the CDR3 is TGCGCCAGCAGCCGCTTGGGAGCGGGCGGGGAGCTGTTTTTT. Translated: CASSRLGAGGELFF.

The chain has TRBV5-1 and TRBJ2-7; TRBD1 matches 7 bases. Per germline, CDR1 SGHRS and CDR2 YFSETQ. With V trimmed by 4 bases and J by 4 bases, 8 bases remained unmatched. The CDR3 extends over 14 amino acids. CDR3: CASSQMTGQYEQYF. CDR3 DNA: TGCGCCAGCAGCCAAATGACAGGGCAGTACGAGCAGTACTTC. The whole variable domain, remainder taken from reference TRBV5-1 and TRBJ2-7, is KAGVTQTPRYLIKTRGQQVTLSCSPISGHRSVSWYQQTPGQGLQFLFEYFSETQRNKGNFPGRFSGRQFSNSRSEMNVSTLELGDSALYLCASSQMTGQYEQYFGPGTRLTVT.

J is TRBJ1-6 and V is TRBV6-4; no firm D call. This CDR3 comprises 13 residues. Germline V CDR1 and CDR2: MRHNA, SNTAGT. V gave up 5 bases and J gave up 6 bases, with 8 bases separating them. The CDR3 DNA sequence: TGTGCCAGCAGTACGACCTTTAATTCACCCCTCCACTTT. Translation: CASSTTFNSPLHF.

The chain carries TRBV29-1 and TRBJ1-1, with D unclear. V was cut by 5 bases and J by 0 bases, with 7 bases left in between. The germline V gene has CDR1 SQVTM and CDR2 ANQGSEA. The CDR3 has 12 residues. The CDR3 nucleotides are TGCAGCGTTCGGAGACTGAACACTGAAGCTTTCTTT. Encoded protein: CSVRRLNTEAFF.

The CDR3 sequence is CASSDPARRMNTEAFF. CDR3 nucleotides: TGTGCCAGCAGCGACCCGGCACGAAGAATGAACACTGAAGCTTTCTTT. This rearrangement joins TRBV6-6 to TRBJ1-1; D ambiguous. The CDR3 totals 16 residues. The germline gives CDR1 MNHNY, CDR2 SVGAGI (reference sequence). V lost 6 bases and J 0 bases, leaving 17 bases between the germline ends.

The V call is TRBV4-1, the J call TRBJ2-4; TRBD2 matches at 15 bases. V was pared by 7 bases and J by 0 bases, with 7 bases of the junction left unmatched. CDR3 length: 18 amino acids. CDR1 is MGHRA, CDR2 YSYEKL, per germline. The CDR3 DNA follows: TGCGCCAGCACCTTGGGACTAGCGGGAGGACCAGCCAAAAACATTCAGTACTTC. As protein: CASTLGLAGGPAKNIQYF.

This chain links TRBV2 with TRBJ1-6; tentatively, D is TRBD1 (5 bases). V lost 6 bases and J lost 7, with 10 bases in between. The CDR3 runs to 13 residues. CDR1 and CDR2 from the germline V gene are SNHLY and FYNNEI. The CDR3 here is CASRDSPNSPLHF. The CDR3, as DNA: TGTGCCAGCAGAGACAGTCCCAATTCACCCCTCCACTTT.

The chain combines TRBV28 with TRBJ1-2; D is possibly TRBD1 (6 bases). Per germline, CDR1 MDHEN and CDR2 SYDVKM. V was trimmed by 4 bases and J by 4 bases, leaving 13 bases between them. CDR3 size: 14 residues. As DNA, the CDR3 is TGTGCCAGCAGTTCACGGACAGTACTCTATGGCTACACCTTC. As protein: CASSSRTVLYGYTF.

This clone was recorded only once. The chain employs TRBV11-2 and TRBJ1-6; TRBD1 aligns across 8 bases. The CDR3 contains 14 residues. The ends lost 5 bases at V and 7 bases at J; junction bases unmatched: 4. CDR1 is SGHAT, CDR2 FQNNGV, per germline. The CDR3 reads CASSLQGANSPLHF. The CDR3, as DNA: TGTGCCAGCAGCCTCCAGGGGGCCAATTCACCCCTCCACTTT.

The rearrangement links TRBV11-2 to TRBJ1-2, with TRBD1 as a possible D gene (6 bases). Germline CDR1 is SGHAT and CDR2 is FQNNGV. With 5 bases removed from V and 6 bases from J, the gap between germline ends came to 16 bases. The CDR3 is 14 amino acids. The CDR3 DNA reads TGTGCCAGCAGCCCGACTCAGGGGTCCCATGGCTACACCTTC. Amino acid sequence: CASSPTQGSHGYTF.

This clone is a singleton in its sample. The chain links TRBV5-4 to TRBJ1-2; 10 positions agree with TRBD1. This CDR3 region has 15 residues. CDR1 is SGHNT and CDR2 is YYREEE in the germline V gene (reference sequence). V shed 3 bases and J 8 bases; nucleotides not matched to a gene: 10. The CDR3 DNA is TGTGCCAGCAGCTCAATCCGGGACAGGGGTTTGGGCTACACCTTC. Residues: CASSSIRDRGLGYTF.

The chain carries TRBV2 and TRBJ1-2; D gene unclear. V shed 6 bases and J shed 4 bases, with 15 bases lying between them. This CDR3 contains 14 residues. Per the germline V gene, CDR1 is SNHLY and CDR2 is FYNNEI. DNA of the CDR3: TGTGCCAGCAGACGCGCAGGTACCCTCTATGGCTACACCTTC. Its translation: CASRRAGTLYGYTF.

The rearrangement uses TRBV5-6 and TRBJ2-1; 13 bases are a match to TRBD2. V lost 3 bases to trimming and J lost 7 bases; unmatched junction nucleotides: 4. This CDR3 has 15 amino acids. Germline CDR1 SGHDT, CDR2 YYEEEE. The CDR3 region has the DNA TGTGCCAGCAGCTCCGGGACTAGCGGGATGAATGAGCAGTTCTTC. Amino acids: CASSSGTSGMNEQFF.

This chain connects TRBV7-8 to TRBJ2-7, with D tentatively TRBD2 (5 bases). Germline V gives CDR1 SGHVS, CDR2 FQNEAQ. Between the trimmed V and J ends, which lost 0 bases and 4 bases, there was a span of 19 bases. The length of the CDR3 is 17 residues. The chain's CDR3 is CASSLASSPRLEYEQYF. In DNA form, the CDR3 reads TGTGCCAGCAGCTTAGCGTCTAGCCCCCGTCTGGAGTACGAGCAGTACTTC.

The chain has TRBV29-1 and TRBJ2-7; 10 bases fit TRBD1. V lost 3 bases, J lost 0 bases, and 2 bases stayed unmatched. The CDR3 runs to 14 residues. Germline CDR1 is SQVTM and CDR2 is ANQGSEA. Written as DNA, the CDR3 is TGCAGCGTTGAGGACAGGGGGAGCTCCTACGAGCAGTACTTC. Protein: CSVEDRGSSYEQYF.

This chain uses TRBV7-6 with TRBJ2-1; TRBD2 agrees at 8 bases. Germline lookup yields CDR1 SGHVS and CDR2 FNYEAQ. J gave up 0 bases and V 0 bases, and 4 bases lay outside the gene matches. The CDR3 covers 17 residues. In DNA form, the CDR3 reads TGTGCCAGCAGCTTAGCTTCAGCGGGGGTCTCCTACAATGAGCAGTTCTTC. Translation: CASSLASAGVSYNEQFF.

The chain joins TRBV7-3 to TRBJ1-1, with D possibly TRBD1 on 5 matching bases. Deletions cut 1 base from V and 3 bases from J, with 6 bases between. In germline, CDR1 is SGHTA, CDR2 FQGTGA. The CDR3 runs 13 residues. CDR3: CASSLIGDTEAFF. Here the CDR3 DNA reads TGTGCCAGCAGCTTAATAGGGGACACTGAAGCTTTCTTT.

CDR3 residues: CSGVVGVFRPDTQYF. The CDR3 DNA reads as TGCAGCGGAGTAGTGGGGGTTTTTCGACCAGATACGCAGTATTTT. V gene TRBV29-1 combines with J gene TRBJ2-3; D possibly uses TRBD1 or TRBD2 (5 bases each). The CDR3 covers 15 residues. V lost 7 bases and J lost 4, with 21 bases in between. From germline, CDR1 is SQVTM and CDR2 ANQGSEA.

The V gene is TRBV5-4, the J gene TRBJ1-2; D uncertain. Germline values: CDR1 SGHNT, CDR2 YYREEE (reference sequence). This CDR3 is built from 13 residues. V lost 4 bases and J 3 bases, leaving 10 bases between the germline ends. The CDR3 sequence: CASSRTDDYGYTF. The CDR3 nucleotides read TGTGCCAGCAGCCGGACGGATGACTATGGCTACACCTTC.

This rearrangement joins TRBV5-1 to TRBJ2-1; no clear D. The CDR3 runs 15 residues. Germline lookup yields CDR1 SGHRS and CDR2 YFSETQ. V shed 6 bases and J shed 0 bases, with 13 bases lying between them. Here the CDR3 reads CASKVATSSYNEQFF. The DNA of the CDR3 is TGCGCCAGCAAGGTGGCTACCAGCTCCTACAATGAGCAGTTCTTC.

The chain employs TRBV5-4 and TRBJ2-3, with 13 bases identical to TRBD2. V gave up 4 bases and J gave up 5 bases; unmatched junction bases: 7. Germline CDR1 SGHNT, CDR2 YYREEE (reference sequence). The CDR3 runs to 16 residues. In nucleotides, the CDR3 is TGTGCCAGCAGCCCCGGACTAGCGGGAGAGAGAGATACGCAGTATTTT. Encoded protein: CASSPGLAGERDTQYF.

The V gene is TRBV5-6, the J gene TRBJ2-7, with 7 bases lining up with TRBD1. CDR3 length equals 15 residues. Trimming removed 1 base from V and 1 base from J; junction bases left unmatched: 5. In germline, CDR1 is SGHDT, CDR2 YYEEEE. The DNA of the CDR3 is TGTGCCAGCAGCTTGATGTCCAGGGGGTCCTACGAGCAGTACTTC. This gives the protein CASSLMSRGSYEQYF. Looking up the rest from reference TRBV5-6 and TRBJ2-7 gives the full variable domain: DAGVTQSPTHLIKTRGQQVTLRCSPKSGHDTVSWYQQALGQGPQFIFQYYEEEERQRGNFPDRFSGHQFPNYSSELNVNALLLGDSALYLCASSLMSRGSYEQYFGPGTRLTVT.